Each of the 27 T cell receptor beta chains below was sequenced from the same sample in a study of somatic mutations in cytotoxic T cells in rheumatoid arthritis. Sequenced by immunoSEQ multiplex PCR; TCRdb stores in-frame clones only, minus some. Found here are 4,000 to 6,000 clones, roughly 79% of them singletons; the top ten hold around 38%. Sequencing input: CD8+ T cells sorted from blood. The receptors here all came from a man in his 70s with rheumatoid arthritis.

This chain joins TRBV5-5 and TRBJ1-1; TRBD1 is a possible D gene (5 bases). The germline CDR1 and CDR2 sequences are SGHKS and YYEKEE (reference sequence). Between the trimmed V and J ends, which lost 0 bases and 5 bases, there was a span of 17 bases. The CDR3 extends over 16 amino acids. CDR3 sequence (DNA): TGTGCCAGCAGCTTGGATGCTCAGGGCATGGGGACTGAAGCTTTCTTT. Encoded protein: CASSLDAQGMGTEAFF.

V usage is TRBV7-3 and J usage is TRBJ2-5, with 8 bases fitting TRBD1. V trimming: 3 bases; J trimming: 5 bases; junction bases outside the gene matches: 8. CDR1 SGHTA and CDR2 FQGTGA come from the germline V gene. The CDR3 is 15 residues long. CDR3: CASSFTGGTAETQYF. CDR3 DNA: TGTGCCAGCAGCTTCACAGGGGGGACCGCCGAGACCCAGTACTTC.

This chain links TRBV11-2 with TRBJ1-4; no reliable D call. This CDR3 comprises 14 residues. V dropped 1 base and J dropped 6 bases, with 9 bases sitting between them. The V gene's germline CDR1 is SGHAT and CDR2 FQNNGV. The CDR3: CASSLVAVDEKLFF. DNA of the CDR3: TGTGCCAGCAGCTTAGTGGCAGTGGATGAAAAACTGTTTTTT. Full variable domain (outside the CDR3, taken from reference TRBV11-2 and TRBJ1-4): EAGVAQSPRYKIIEKRQSVAFWCNPISGHATLYWYQQILGQGPKLLIQFQNNGVVDDSQLPKDRFSAERLKGVDSTLKIQPAKLEDSAVYLCASSLVAVDEKLFFGSGTQLSVL.

There are a few counts of this clone. V gene TRBV12-5 combines with J gene TRBJ2-1; TRBD2 agrees at 9 bases. Germline V CDR1 and CDR2: LGHNT, FRNRAP. CDR3 length: 15 amino acids. The J segment lost 10 bases and the V segment lost 0 bases, leaving 7 bases of the junction unmatched. The CDR3 nucleotides read TGTGCTAGTGGTTTGGTACCTCGGCTAGCGGGGGAGCAGTTCTTC. Translation gives CASGLVPRLAGEQFF.

CDR3 sequence: CASPGDSVYYGYTF. The CDR3 nucleotides read TGTGCCAGCCCCGGGGACAGTGTGTACTATGGCTACACCTTC. This chain uses TRBV5-5 with TRBJ1-2; TRBD1 matches 7 bases. The CDR3 loop spans 14 amino acids. Germline-derived CDR1 and CDR2 are SGHKS and YYEKEE (reference sequence). V shed 7 bases and J 3 bases; nucleotides not matched to a gene: 9.

This clone was seen a few times. V usage is TRBV28 and J usage is TRBJ2-5, with 12 bases fitting TRBD2. The tail of the sequence fits TRBJ2-7 better, so the J call may be wrong. Germline CDR1 reads MDHEN; CDR2 reads SYDVKM. This CDR3 is 16 amino acids long. DNA of the CDR3: TGTGCCAGCAGGGCGACTAGCGGGAGTGATTCCTACGAGCAGTACTTC. Protein: CASRATSGSDSYEQYF.

This rearrangement joins TRBV13 to TRBJ1-1; D is perhaps TRBD1 (5 bases). Germline V gene data show CDR1 as PRHDT and CDR2 as FYEKMQ (reference sequence). This CDR3 is built from 15 residues. The V gene lost 5 bases and the J gene lost 5 bases, with 18 bases spanning the gap. CDR3 protein: CASSPASGIWTEAFF. In DNA form, the CDR3 reads TGTGCCAGCAGCCCTGCTTCAGGGATTTGGACTGAAGCTTTCTTT.

CDR3 bases: TGTGCCAGCAGCGAAATACAGGGGGCAGCAGGAAACACCATATATTTT. Amino acids: CASSEIQGAAGNTIYF. This chain links TRBV7-6 with TRBJ1-3, with 9 bases lining up with TRBD1. Germline assignment: CDR1 SGHVS and CDR2 FNYEAQ. The CDR3 loop spans 16 amino acids. V lost 5 bases to trimming and J lost 4 bases; unmatched junction nucleotides: 9.

V usage is TRBV5-4 and J usage is TRBJ2-1; 9 nucleotides align to TRBD2. The junction had 7 bases not matched to a gene; V was cut back by 7 bases and J by 8 bases. There are 13 residues in the CDR3. The V gene's germline CDR1 is SGHNT and CDR2 YYREEE (reference sequence). The CDR3 loop is CASRPSGNHEQFF. The CDR3 nucleotides read TGTGCCAGCCGCCCTAGCGGGAACCATGAGCAGTTCTTC.

The rearrangement joins TRBV9 to TRBJ2-5; 9 positions match TRBD1. The DNA end is more similar to TRBJ2-7, so the J call may be wrong. Germline V lookup: CDR1 SGDLS, CDR2 YYNGEE. The CDR3 has 16 residues. CDR3 loop: CASSARRTGEYYEQYF. CDR3 in DNA: TGTGCCAGCAGCGCTCGGAGGACAGGGGAGTACTACGAGCAGTACTTC.

The rearrangement uses TRBV19 and TRBJ2-5; perhaps TRBD2 as D (6 bases). Germline V gives CDR1 LNHDA, CDR2 SQIVND (reference sequence). V was cut by 8 bases and J by 5 bases, with 12 bases left in between. CDR3 size: 12 residues. The chain's CDR3 is CASAGLEETQYF. The CDR3, as DNA: TGTGCCAGTGCGGGACTCGAGGAGACCCAGTACTTC. Variable domain in full (rest from reference TRBV19 and TRBJ2-5): DGGITQSPKYLFRKEGQNVTLSCEQNLNHDAMYWYRQDPGQGLRLIYYSQIVNDFQKGDIAEGYSVSREKKESFPLTVTSAQKNPTAFYLCASAGLEETQYFGPGTRLLVL.

The V gene is TRBV6-5, the J gene TRBJ1-1; the match to TRBD1 covers 11 bases. The CDR3 extends over 14 amino acids. The germline gives CDR1 MNHEY, CDR2 SVGAGI. Trimming at V came to 6 bases and at J to 0 bases, leaving 0 bases not matched to a gene. The CDR3 bases are TGTGCCAGCAGGGGACAGGGGGTGAACACTGAAGCTTTCTTT. Translating it yields CASRGQGVNTEAFF.

This clone was detected a few times. The chain carries TRBV1 and TRBJ2-2; whether TRBD2, the table's D call, matches the DNA was not checked. TRBV1 is recorded as a pseudogene. The CDR3 totals 17 residues. The chain's CDR3 is CTSSQDYWAGVTGELFF. The DNA of the CDR3 is TGCACCAGCAGCCAAGATTATTGGGCGGGAGTCACCGGGGAGCTGTTTTTT.

The chain recombines TRBV6-1 with TRBJ2-7, with 9 bases lining up with TRBD2. Trimming at V came to 1 base and at J to 0 bases, leaving 19 bases not matched to a gene. This CDR3 spans 21 amino acids. CDR1 is MNHNS and CDR2 is SASEGT in the germline V gene. The CDR3 protein is CASSEVDVLTSGDPSSYEQYF. DNA for the CDR3: TGTGCCAGCAGTGAAGTTGACGTGTTGACTAGCGGAGATCCAAGCTCCTACGAGCAGTACTTC.

CDR3 sequence reads: CASSFPLSSGGNTEAFF. The CDR3 region has the DNA TGTGCCAGCAGCTTCCCCCTTTCTTCAGGGGGGAACACTGAAGCTTTCTTT. The chain employs TRBV7-9 and TRBJ1-1, with TRBD1 matching 7 bases. The CDR3 is 17 amino acids. V lost 3 bases to trimming and J lost 1 base; unmatched junction nucleotides: 11. Germline-derived CDR1 and CDR2 are SEHNR and FQNEAQ (reference sequence). Full variable domain (missing parts from reference TRBV7-9 and TRBJ1-1): DTGVSQNPRHKITKRGQNVTFRCDPISEHNRLYWYRQTLGQGPEFLTYFQNEAQLEKSRLLSDRFSAERPKGSFSTLEIQRTEQGDSAMYLCASSFPLSSGGNTEAFFGQGTRLTVV.

This clone was recorded a few times. The chain combines TRBV29-1 with TRBJ1-2; a possible D gene is TRBD1 (6 bases). The CDR3 covers 11 residues. V was trimmed by 4 bases and J by 8 bases, leaving 11 bases between them. The V gene's germline CDR1 is SQVTM and CDR2 ANQGSEA. CDR3 DNA: TGCAGCGTTGCACAGGGTGGGGGCTACACCTTC. Translating it yields CSVAQGGGYTF.

The chain recombines TRBV6-1 with TRBJ2-3, with 11 bases fitting TRBD2. The CDR3 sequence is 15 residues long. Trimming cost V 4 bases and J 7 bases; bases outside gene matches: 7. Germline lookup yields CDR1 MNHNS and CDR2 SASEGT. CDR3 amino acids: CASSAYSGGANTQYF. As DNA, the CDR3 is TGTGCCAGCAGTGCTTATAGCGGGGGGGCCAATACGCAGTATTTT.

The chain carries TRBV18 and TRBJ1-2; TRBD1 aligns across 8 bases. Looked up from germline, CDR1 is KGHSH and CDR2 is LQKENI. V was clipped by 3 bases and J by 7 bases; unmatched bases: 7. This CDR3 comprises 14 residues. The CDR3 coding sequence is TGTGCCAGCTCACCCGGACAGGGTTGGAGTGGCTACACCTTC. It encodes CASSPGQGWSGYTF. Full variable domain (remainder filled in from reference TRBV18 and TRBJ1-2): NAGVMQNPRHLVRRRGQEARLRCSPMKGHSHVYWYRQLPEEGLKFMVYLQKENIIDESGMPKERFSAEFPKEGPSILRIQQVVRGDSAAYFCASSPGQGWSGYTFGSGTRLTVV.

The chain combines TRBV9 with TRBJ2-7; TRBD1 is a possible D gene (5 bases). CDR3 size: 15 residues. The germline gives CDR1 SGDLS, CDR2 YYNGEE. V lost 4 bases and J lost 2, with 16 bases in between. The CDR3: CASSRESLGAYEQYF. CDR3 nucleotide sequence: TGTGCCAGCAGCCGCGAGTCGTTAGGGGCCTACGAGCAGTACTTC.

This chain links TRBV25-1 with TRBJ1-3; D is uncertain. V was clipped by 7 bases and J by 1 base, with 17 bases between them. The CDR3 covers 16 residues. Germline CDR1 and CDR2: MGHDK and SYGVNS. In DNA form, the CDR3 reads TGTGCCAGCATAGGCCCCCGGGGTCTATCTGGAAACACCATATATTTT. The encoded protein is CASIGPRGLSGNTIYF.

Only a few counts were recorded for this clone. The gene calls are TRBV29-1 and TRBJ1-1; 8 nucleotides align to TRBD1. CDR1 and CDR2 from the germline V gene are SQVTM and ANQGSEA. Losses at the gene ends were 5 bases for V and 2 bases for J; bases not matched to a gene: 16. The CDR3 extends over 17 amino acids. CDR3 protein: CSVFGSQGAKGNTEAFF. The CDR3 bases are TGCAGCGTTTTCGGGAGTCAGGGGGCGAAAGGAAACACTGAAGCTTTCTTT.

Of note for this clone: An end of the junction differs from the germline gene, which may be a read error. This specimen includes other DNA sequences encoding the same CDR3. This chain joins TRBV11-2 and TRBJ2-7, with TRBD1 as a possible D gene (5 bases). This CDR3 is built from 13 residues. Germline V gene sequence: CDR1 SGHAT, CDR2 FQNNGV. The CDR3 region has the DNA TGTGCCAGTAGCTTCTTCAATGGGGCCGAGCAGTACTTC. It codes for CASSFFNGAEQYF.

This clone was detected once. The chain joins TRBV6-1 to TRBJ2-7; TRBD1 aligns across 8 bases. Germline CDR1 and CDR2: MNHNS and SASEGT. The CDR3 has 14 residues. The ends lost 4 bases at V and 2 bases at J; junction bases unmatched: 4. The DNA of the CDR3 is TGTGCCAGCAGTGGCCGGGACAGGCCCTACGAGCAGTACTTC. This codes for CASSGRDRPYEQYF.

The chain combines TRBV27 with TRBJ2-7, with 9 positions matching TRBD1. Germline V lookup: CDR1 MNHEY, CDR2 SMNVEV (reference sequence). The V segment lost 2 bases and the J segment 5 bases; nucleotides outside the gene matches: 1. The CDR3 covers 13 residues. The CDR3 nucleotides are TGTGCCAGCAGTTTAGGACAGGGGAACGAGCAGTACTTC. It specifies CASSLGQGNEQYF.

The V gene is TRBV6-5, the J gene TRBJ2-2; 9 bases agree with TRBD2. V shed 3 bases and J 6 bases; nucleotides not matched to a gene: 8. The CDR3 runs 16 residues. Germline values: CDR1 MNHEY, CDR2 SVGAGI. CDR3 sequence reads: CASSYEAGGRSGELFF. The CDR3 DNA reads TGTGCCAGCAGTTATGAGGCGGGGGGGCGGTCCGGGGAGCTGTTTTTT.

This clone was counted a single time. V usage is TRBV10-3 and J usage is TRBJ2-1; a weak D match, TRBD1 (6 bases). The CDR3 consists of 17 residues. The germline V and J ends were trimmed by 0 bases and 3 bases, with 15 bases remaining between them. From germline, CDR1 is ENHRY and CDR2 SYGVKD. The CDR3 loop reads CAISESGGQRVYNEQFF. CDR3 DNA sequence: TGTGCCATCAGTGAGTCGGGTGGACAGAGAGTCTACAATGAGCAGTTCTTC.

This chain links TRBV5-6 with TRBJ2-7, with 11 positions matching TRBD2. The CDR3 is 15 amino acids. V lost 3 bases and J lost 2; bases outside the gene matches: 4. Germline V gives CDR1 SGHDT, CDR2 YYEEEE. Written as DNA, the CDR3 is TGTGCCAGCAGCTGGCTAGCGGGGGGAACCTACGAGCAGTACTTC. It encodes CASSWLAGGTYEQYF.